What follows are 26 T cell receptor beta chains derived from one specimen sequenced in a study of CD8+CD57+ T cells in acquired aplastic anemia. Genomic DNA was employed as the template in profiling TCR beta VDJ and CDR3. TCRdb reprocessed the reads via MiXCR and lists one record per CDR3 protein. The sample shows 400,000 to 500,000 distinct CDR3 sequences, roughly 68% of them seen only once. The sample taken for sequencing was sorted CD4+, CD8+, or CD8+CD57+ T cells (not recorded which) from PBMCs. All receptors derive from a human donor in good health, serving as a control.

Regarding this clonotype: The junction does not match germline at one end; this may be a read error. The chain carries TRBV7-2 and TRBJ1-6; D may be TRBD1 (6 bases). Germline V gives CDR1 SGHTA, CDR2 FQGNSA. The CDR3 totals 13 residues. The CDR3 DNA sequence: TGCGCCAGCAGCGAACAGGGATTTTCACCCCTGCAGTTT. Its translation: CASSEQGFSPLQF.

There are many counts of this clonotype. The chain links TRBV6-5 to TRBJ2-6; D is unresolved. The CDR3 extends over 14 amino acids. Germline CDR1 is MNHEY and CDR2 is SVGAGI. V dropped 4 bases and J dropped 0 bases, with 4 bases sitting between them. The CDR3 bases are TGTGCCAGCAGTTTCTCCTCTGGGGCCAACGTCCTGACTTTC. Residues: CASSFSSGANVLTF.

This CDR3 reads CASRQGAGGETQQYF. The CDR3 nucleotides read TGTGCCAGCAGACAAGGGGCGGGGGGAGAGACTCAGCAGTATTTT. The genes are TRBV7-6 and TRBJ2-3, with 8 bases matching TRBD2. CDR1 is SGHVS, CDR2 FNYEAQ, per germline. J lost 11 bases, V lost 6 bases, and 16 bases had no gene match. CDR3 size: 15 residues.

This chain uses TRBV5-1 with TRBJ2-5, with a tentative D call TRBD2 (5 bases). Trimming removed 2 bases at V and 2 bases at J, with 13 bases between. The CDR3 is 15 residues long. The germline V gene encodes CDR1 SGHRS and CDR2 YFSETQ. CDR3 nucleotides: TGCGCCAGCAGCTTAGACGGACGGAGGCAAGAGACCCAGTACTTC. Residues: CASSLDGRRQETQYF.

The rearrangement uses TRBV2 and TRBJ2-5; no reliable D call. Trimming left V 7 bases short and J 2 bases short, with 11 bases between. Germline V lookup: CDR1 SNHLY, CDR2 FYNNEI. The length of the CDR3 is 13 residues. This chain's CDR3 is CASTLRAQETQYF. CDR3 DNA: TGTGCCAGCACGTTAAGAGCTCAAGAGACCCAGTACTTC. Full variable domain (missing parts from reference TRBV2 and TRBJ2-5): EPEVTQTPSHQVTQMGQEVILRCVPISNHLYFYWYRQILGQKVEFLVSFYNNEISEKSEIFDDQFSVERPDGSNFTLKIRSTKLEDSAMYFCASTLRAQETQYFGPGTRLLVL.

This clonotype was observed a few times. The chain employs TRBV19 and TRBJ1-2, with no clear D. Trimming left V 5 bases short and J 5 bases short, with 6 bases between. CDR1 and CDR2 from the germline V gene are LNHDA and SQIVND (reference sequence). CDR3 length: 11 amino acids. The CDR3 loop reads CASSGTYGYTF. As DNA, the CDR3 is TGTGCCAGTAGTGGAACTTATGGCTACACCTTC.

CDR3 protein: CASSWDGDSPQYF. DNA for the CDR3: TGCGCCAGCAGCTGGGACGGCGATTCACCCCAGTACTTC. The J gene is TRBJ2-5, the V gene TRBV5-1, with D perhaps given as TRBD1 or TRBD2 (5 bases each). The CDR3 runs 13 residues. Trimming cost V 3 bases and J 9 bases, with 15 bases left between them. Germline V CDR1 and CDR2: SGHRS, YFSETQ.

This clonotype showed up just a few times. DNA of the CDR3: TGCGCCAGCAGTGAAACAGGGACATCTCCCTACGAGCAGTACTTC. Translation: CASSETGTSPYEQYF. This chain connects TRBV10-2 to TRBJ2-7, with D perhaps matching TRBD1 (6 bases). Germline lookup yields CDR1 WSHSY and CDR2 SAAADI. Trimming left V 3 bases short and J 2 bases short, with 14 bases between. The CDR3 runs 15 residues.

The chain uses TRBV25-1 and TRBJ2-7; 7 bases align to TRBD2. J gave up 3 bases and V 6 bases, and 2 bases lay outside the gene matches. The CDR3 extends over 12 amino acids. The germline gives CDR1 MGHDK, CDR2 SYGVNS. CDR3 sequence: CASRGGNYEQYF. CDR3 bases: TGTGCCAGCAGGGGGGGGAACTACGAGCAGTACTTC.

A word on this clonotype: One end of the junction fails to match germline, which may point to a read error. This chain's CDR3 is CATSPPDPGNYGYTF. The CDR3 nucleotides read TGTGCCACCAGCCCCCCTGATCCAGGGAACTATGGCTACACCTTC. V usage is TRBV7-2 and J usage is TRBJ1-2; D perhaps matches TRBD1 (5 bases). Germline V lookup: CDR1 SGHTA, CDR2 FQGNSA. This CDR3 spans 15 amino acids.

For this clonotype: A junction end diverges from the germline sequence, so it may reflect a read error. This chain joins TRBV5-1 and TRBJ2-7, with 7 positions matching TRBD1. The germline CDR1 and CDR2 sequences are SGHRS and YFSETQ. This CDR3 spans 14 amino acids. The CDR3 DNA follows: TGTGCCAGCAGCGTGACAGGGTTGGCCTACGAGCAGTACTTC. This sequence encodes CASSVTGLAYEQYF.

This chain links TRBV12-3 or TRBV12-4 with TRBJ2-5, with D perhaps TRBD1 or TRBD2 (6 bases each). This CDR3 is 14 amino acids long. V was pared by 3 bases and J by 5 bases, with 13 bases between. The CDR3 loop reads CASSFGGQGETQYF. CDR3 nucleotides: TGTGCCAGCAGTTTCGGGGGTCAGGGGGAGACCCAGTACTTC.

In this sample, this clonotype turned up many times. This sequence joins TRBV12-3 or TRBV12-4 and TRBJ2-4, with a weak D call TRBD2 (6 bases). This CDR3 contains 13 residues. V lost 6 bases to trimming and J lost 5 bases, with 11 bases between them. CDR3 nucleotide sequence: TGTGCCAGCAGCCGGGGACTGGAAAACATTCAGTACTTC. Its protein is CASSRGLENIQYF.

This clonotype was seen many times. The chain combines TRBV12-5 with TRBJ1-6; D uncertain. CDR1 and CDR2 from the germline V gene are LGHNT and FRNRAP. The ends were cut back, 7 bases at V and 6 bases at J, with 13 bases in the middle. The CDR3 loop spans 14 amino acids. The CDR3 region is CASVTDRLNSPLHF. DNA of the CDR3: TGTGCTAGTGTAACCGATCGTCTTAATTCACCCCTCCACTTT.

This clonotype appeared a few times. This sequence joins TRBV19 and TRBJ2-3; 12 bases align to TRBD2. CDR1 LNHDA and CDR2 SQIVND come from the germline V gene (reference sequence). The CDR3 runs to 17 residues. Trimming cost V 3 bases and J 0 bases; bases outside gene matches: 4. Written as DNA, the CDR3 is TGTGCCAGTAGTATTCGAGGACTAGCGGGGAGCACAGATACGCAGTATTTT. Protein sequence: CASSIRGLAGSTDTQYF.

The count of this clonotype is one. The chain links TRBV11-1 to TRBJ1-1, with D hard to call. The CDR3 runs to 15 residues. Trimming removed 0 bases at V and 0 bases at J, with 8 bases between. Per the germline V gene, CDR1 is SGHAT and CDR2 is FQDESV (reference sequence). This CDR3 is CASSLAGSVNTEAFF. The CDR3 DNA is TGTGCCAGCAGCTTAGCCGGGTCAGTGAACACTGAAGCTTTCTTT.

In this sample, this clonotype turned up many times. V gene TRBV6-1 combines with J gene TRBJ2-7; no clear D. V gave up 7 bases and J gave up 2 bases, with 6 bases separating them. The V gene's germline CDR1 is MNHNS and CDR2 SASEGT. The CDR3 spans 11 residues. DNA for the CDR3: TGTGCCAGCAAGGTGGCCTACGAGCAGTACTTC. Translation: CASKVAYEQYF.

Worth noting for this clonotype: One end of the junction varies from germline; a read error may be responsible. The V gene is TRBV7-2, the J gene TRBJ1-6, with D possibly matching TRBD1 (5 bases). Germline V gene sequence: CDR1 SGHTA, CDR2 FQGNSA. The CDR3 spans 14 residues. CDR3 sequence reads: CASSAADRRDYLEF. The CDR3 DNA follows: TGTGCCAGCAGCGCAGCGGACCGAAGGGACTACCTTGAGTTT.

The rearrangement joins TRBV12-5 to TRBJ2-7; D gene uncertain. Looked up from germline, CDR1 is LGHNT and CDR2 is FRNRAP. CDR3 length equals 13 residues. CDR3 nucleotide sequence: TGTGCCAGCAGCAGAGCTGGTTCCTACGAGCAGTACTTC. Translated, it gives CASSRAGSYEQYF.

This rearrangement joins TRBV5-5 to TRBJ1-4, with D perhaps TRBD1 (5 bases). CDR3 length equals 15 residues. The germline V and J ends were trimmed by 5 bases and 0 bases, with 11 bases remaining between them. Germline CDR1 SGHKS, CDR2 YYEKEE (reference sequence). CDR3 residues: CASRGARATNEKLFF. CDR3 nucleotide sequence: TGTGCCAGCAGAGGGGCTAGGGCAACTAATGAAAAACTGTTTTTT.

The CDR3 spells CASSAPRDSSTDTQYF. The CDR3 coding sequence is TGTGCCAGCAGCGCCCCGCGGGACTCCAGCACAGATACGCAGTATTTT. V gene TRBV7-4 combines with J gene TRBJ2-3; a possible D gene is TRBD2 (6 bases). Per germline, CDR1 SGHVT and CDR2 SQSDAQ. This CDR3 has 16 amino acids. Between the trimmed V and J ends, which lost 5 bases and 0 bases, there was a span of 15 bases.

The CDR3 DNA reads as TGTGCCACCAGCAGAGGAGCGGGGGCAACTGGGGCCAACGTCCTGACTTTC. Encoded protein: CATSRGAGATGANVLTF. The chain joins TRBV15 to TRBJ2-6, with 8 nucleotides matching TRBD2. V lost 1 base, J lost 2 bases, and 4 bases stayed unmatched. The length of the CDR3 is 17 residues. From germline, CDR1 is LNHNV and CDR2 YYDKDF (reference sequence). Together with reference TRBV15 and TRBJ2-6, the CDR3 gives the full variable domain: DAMVIQNPRYQVTQFGKPVTLSCSQTLNHNVMYWYQQKSSQAPKLLFHYYDKDFNNEADTPDNFQSRRPNTSFCFLDIRSPGLGDTAMYLCATSRGAGATGANVLTFGAGSRLTVL.

CDR3 protein: CASSFDGTGTETQYF. In nucleotides, the CDR3 is TGTGCCAGCAGCTTTGACGGGACTGGCACAGAGACCCAGTACTTC. The V call is TRBV7-2, the J call TRBJ2-5; TRBD2 is a possible D gene (6 bases). Trimming took 3 bases from V and 4 from J, leaving 15 bases between them. The V gene's germline CDR1 is SGHTA and CDR2 FQGNSA. This CDR3 has 15 amino acids.

A note on this clonotype: This clone may be a read error of a much larger clone one base away. The chain couples TRBV6-1 to TRBJ1-1, with D uncertain. The CDR3 has 11 amino acids. Per the germline V gene, CDR1 is MNHNS and CDR2 is SASEGT. CDR3 sequence (DNA): TGTGCCAGCAGTTCAGGATATATGGCTCTCTTT. Protein sequence: CASSSGYMALF.

Turning to this clonotype: The junction departs from germline at one end; a sequencing error may be responsible. V gene TRBV5-6 combines with J gene TRBJ1-3; 8 bases map to TRBD1. The germline V gene has CDR1 SGHDT and CDR2 YYEEEE. There are 17 residues in the CDR3. The CDR3 spells CASSLEGDRISGNTMYF. The DNA of the CDR3 is TGTGCTAGCAGCTTGGAAGGGGACAGGATCTCTGGAAACACCATGTATTTT.

The chain's CDR3 is CASSLRGSTDTQYFF. The DNA of the CDR3 is TGTGCCAGCAGCTTACGGGGAAGCACAGACACGCAGTATTTTTTT. The rearrangement links TRBV7-2 to TRBJ2-2; weak D call: TRBD2 (5 bases). V lost 2 bases to trimming and J lost 17 bases, with 24 bases between them. Germline V gene data show CDR1 as SGHTA and CDR2 as FQGNSA. This CDR3 comprises 15 residues.